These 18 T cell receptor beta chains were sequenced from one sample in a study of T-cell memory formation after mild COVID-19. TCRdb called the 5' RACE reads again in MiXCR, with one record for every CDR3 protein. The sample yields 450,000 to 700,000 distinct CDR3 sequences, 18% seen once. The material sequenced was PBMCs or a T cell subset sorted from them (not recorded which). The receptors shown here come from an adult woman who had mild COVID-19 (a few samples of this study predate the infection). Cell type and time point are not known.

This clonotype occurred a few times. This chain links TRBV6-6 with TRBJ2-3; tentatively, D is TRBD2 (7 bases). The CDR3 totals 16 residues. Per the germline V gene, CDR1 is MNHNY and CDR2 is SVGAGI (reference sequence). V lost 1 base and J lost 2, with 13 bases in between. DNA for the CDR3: TGTGCCAGCAGTTACTTGGCGGGGGCGTTCACAGATACGCAGTATTTT. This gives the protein CASSYLAGAFTDTQYF.

In DNA, the CDR3 is TGCGCCAGCAGCACGGGACAGGGGTATGAAAAACTGTTTTTT. Encoded protein: CASSTGQGYEKLFF. The chain recombines TRBV5-1 with TRBJ1-4; TRBD1 matches 10 bases. Germline-derived CDR1 and CDR2 are SGHRS and YFSETQ. J was trimmed by 6 bases and V by 4 bases; bases with no gene match: 3. The CDR3 loop spans 14 amino acids.

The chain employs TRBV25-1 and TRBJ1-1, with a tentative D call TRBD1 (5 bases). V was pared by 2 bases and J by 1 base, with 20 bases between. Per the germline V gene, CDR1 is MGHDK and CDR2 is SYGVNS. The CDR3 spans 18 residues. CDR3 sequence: CASSEGTRTCEGNTEAFF. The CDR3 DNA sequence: TGTGCCAGCAGTGAAGGGACCAGGACCTGCGAGGGGAACACTGAAGCTTTCTTT.

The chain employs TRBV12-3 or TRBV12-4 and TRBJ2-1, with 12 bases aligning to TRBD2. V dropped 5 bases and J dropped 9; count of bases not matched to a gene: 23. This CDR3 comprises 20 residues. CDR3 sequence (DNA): TGTGCCAGCAGTACCCCCCCCGGGACTAGCGGGCGGCGCCTACACAGTGAGCAGTTCTTC. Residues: CASSTPPGTSGRRLHSEQFF.

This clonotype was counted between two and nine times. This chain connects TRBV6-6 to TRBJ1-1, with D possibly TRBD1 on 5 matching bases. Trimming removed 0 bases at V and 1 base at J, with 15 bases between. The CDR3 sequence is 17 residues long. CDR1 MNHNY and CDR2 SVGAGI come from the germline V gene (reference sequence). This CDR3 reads CASSYSLPGQGNTEAFF. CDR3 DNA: TGTGCCAGCAGTTACTCTCTCCCGGGGCAAGGGAACACTGAAGCTTTCTTT.

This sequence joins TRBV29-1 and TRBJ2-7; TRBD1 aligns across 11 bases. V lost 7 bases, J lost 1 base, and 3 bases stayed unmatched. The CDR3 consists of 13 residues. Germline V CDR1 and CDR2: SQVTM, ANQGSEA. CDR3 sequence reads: CSGGQGGSYEQYF. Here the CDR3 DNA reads TGCAGCGGGGGACAGGGGGGGTCCTACGAGCAGTACTTC.

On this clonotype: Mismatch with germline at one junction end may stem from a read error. CDR3 in amino acids: CASSLTGTGSPLHF. DNA for the CDR3: TGTGCCAGCAGCCTAACCGGGACCGGTTCACCCCTCCACTTT. The gene calls are TRBV7-3 and TRBJ1-6, with a weak D call TRBD1 (5 bases). Germline V gives CDR1 SGHTA, CDR2 FQGTGA. The CDR3 length is 14 residues.

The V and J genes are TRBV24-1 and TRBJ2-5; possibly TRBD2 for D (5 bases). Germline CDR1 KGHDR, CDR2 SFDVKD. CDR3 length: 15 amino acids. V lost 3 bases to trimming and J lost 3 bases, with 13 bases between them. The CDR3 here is CATSDSEGVKETQYF. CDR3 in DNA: TGTGCCACCAGTGATAGTGAGGGCGTGAAAGAGACCCAGTACTTC.

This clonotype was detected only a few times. For the CDR3, the DNA is TGTGCCAGCAGCTTAGGACAGGGGTCATCCGAGCAGTACTTC. Protein product: CASSLGQGSSEQYF. V usage is TRBV7-6 and J usage is TRBJ2-7; TRBD1 matches at 8 bases. V gave up 1 base and J gave up 6 bases; unmatched junction bases: 5. Germline V gene lookup returns CDR1 SGHVS and CDR2 FNYEAQ. The CDR3 sequence is 14 residues long.

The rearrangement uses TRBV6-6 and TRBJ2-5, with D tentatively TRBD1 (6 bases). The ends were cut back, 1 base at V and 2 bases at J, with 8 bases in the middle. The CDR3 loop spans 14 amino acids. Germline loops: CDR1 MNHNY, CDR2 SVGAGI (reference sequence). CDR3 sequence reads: CASSYYQGQETQYF. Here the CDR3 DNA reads TGTGCCAGCAGTTACTATCAGGGGCAAGAGACCCAGTACTTC.

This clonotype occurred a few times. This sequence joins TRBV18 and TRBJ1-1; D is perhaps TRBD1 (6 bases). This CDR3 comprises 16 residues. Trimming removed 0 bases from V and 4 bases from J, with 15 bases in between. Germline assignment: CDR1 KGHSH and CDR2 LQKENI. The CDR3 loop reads CASSPPAGGLITEAFF. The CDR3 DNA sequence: TGTGCCAGCTCACCACCGGCGGGGGGGCTGATCACTGAAGCTTTCTTT.

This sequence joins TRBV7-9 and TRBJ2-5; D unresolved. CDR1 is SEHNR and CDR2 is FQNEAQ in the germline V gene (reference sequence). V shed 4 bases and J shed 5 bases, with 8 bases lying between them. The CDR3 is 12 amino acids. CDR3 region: CASSWTPETQYF. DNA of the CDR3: TGTGCCAGCAGCTGGACGCCGGAGACCCAGTACTTC.

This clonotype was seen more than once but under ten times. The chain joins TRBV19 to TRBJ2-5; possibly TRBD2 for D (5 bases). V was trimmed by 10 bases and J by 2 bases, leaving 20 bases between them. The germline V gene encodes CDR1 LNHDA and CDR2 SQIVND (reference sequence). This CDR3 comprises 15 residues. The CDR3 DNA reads TGTGCCACTCGACGGCGGACTGCTGTTCAAGAGACCCAGTACTTC. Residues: CATRRRTAVQETQYF.

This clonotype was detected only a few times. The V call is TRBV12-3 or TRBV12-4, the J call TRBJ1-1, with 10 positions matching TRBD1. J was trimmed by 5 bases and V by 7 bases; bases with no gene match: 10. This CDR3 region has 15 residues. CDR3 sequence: CASIPPRDRGTEAFF. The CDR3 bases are TGTGCCAGCATTCCCCCCCGGGACAGGGGTACTGAAGCTTTCTTT.

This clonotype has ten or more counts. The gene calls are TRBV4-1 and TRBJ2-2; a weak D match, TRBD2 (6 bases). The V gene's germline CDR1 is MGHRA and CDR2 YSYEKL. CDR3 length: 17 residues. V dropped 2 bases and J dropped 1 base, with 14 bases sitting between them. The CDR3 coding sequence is TGCGCCAGCAGCCAAACCAGCGGGTTAGGGAACACCGGGGAGCTGTTTTTT. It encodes CASSQTSGLGNTGELFF.

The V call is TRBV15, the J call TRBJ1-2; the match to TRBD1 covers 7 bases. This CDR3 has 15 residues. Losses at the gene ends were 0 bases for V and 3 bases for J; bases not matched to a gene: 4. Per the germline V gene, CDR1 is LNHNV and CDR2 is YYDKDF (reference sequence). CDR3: CATSRDSGQYYGYTF. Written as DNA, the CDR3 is TGTGCCACCAGCAGAGACTCGGGACAGTACTATGGCTACACCTTC.

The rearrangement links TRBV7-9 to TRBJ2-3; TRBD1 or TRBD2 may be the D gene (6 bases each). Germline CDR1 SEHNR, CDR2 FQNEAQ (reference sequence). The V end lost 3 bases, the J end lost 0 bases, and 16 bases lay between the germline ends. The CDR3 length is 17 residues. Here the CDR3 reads CASSFPRGAASTDTQYF. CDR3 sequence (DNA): TGTGCCAGCAGCTTCCCGAGGGGGGCCGCTAGCACAGATACGCAGTATTTT.

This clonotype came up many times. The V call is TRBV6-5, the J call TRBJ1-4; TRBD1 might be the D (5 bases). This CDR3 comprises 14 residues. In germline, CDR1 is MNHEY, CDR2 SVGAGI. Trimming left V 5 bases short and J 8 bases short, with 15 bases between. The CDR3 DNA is TGTGCCAGCAGTCCTCGGGACCTGGGGGAAAAACTGTTTTTT. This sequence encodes CASSPRDLGEKLFF.